Below are 21 T cell receptor beta chains sequenced from a single sample in a study of T cells in Graves' hyperthyroidism and ophthalmopathy (dated by TCRdb to between 2018 and 2020). The protocol used for the library was multiplex PCR. Sequencer: Illumina HiSeq 2000. The TCR beta CDR3 regions were amplified from RNA transcripts. The TCR CDR3 was subjected to a first round of RT-PCR using the HTBI primer set and the Qiagen OneStep RT-PCR kit. The public reads were run again by TCRdb, first through fastp at Q25 and then through MiXCR, and only productive beta chains were kept. CDR3 protein duplicates are merged, each entry listing the most common genes and DNA. The table for this sample lists some 200,000 distinct CDR3 sequences; about a sixth of them were counted only once. The ten largest clonotypes hold roughly 50% of the sample. Sequenced: blood. The origin of the receptors is a woman aged 45-59 years with Graves' hyperthyroidism.

The V call is TRBV5-8, the J call TRBJ1-1, with a weak D call TRBD1 (6 bases). The germline gives CDR1 SGHTS, CDR2 YDEGEE. The ends were cut back, 2 bases at V and 1 base at J, with 12 bases in the middle. The CDR3 extends over 15 amino acids. DNA of the CDR3: TGTGCCAGCAGCTTTAAGTTGGGACAGAACACTGAAGCTTTCTTT. Amino acids: CASSFKLGQNTEAFF.

This clonotype was observed a few times. This rearrangement joins TRBV19 to TRBJ1-1; 7 bases map to TRBD1. CDR3 length: 14 residues. V gave up 3 bases and J gave up 1 base; unmatched junction bases: 2. The germline V gene encodes CDR1 LNHDA and CDR2 SQIVND (reference sequence). DNA of the CDR3: TGTGCCAGTAGTATCGAGGGGGCGAACACTGAAGCTTTCTTT. Translating gives CASSIEGANTEAFF.

This chain links TRBV6-5 with TRBJ1-6, with D unclear. This CDR3 comprises 15 residues. V shed 2 bases and J shed 5 bases, with 10 bases lying between them. CDR1 and CDR2 from the germline V gene are MNHEY and SVGAGI. CDR3 coding DNA: TGTGCCAGCAGTTACGAGACACCGAATAATTCACCCCTCCACTTT. This gives the protein CASSYETPNNSPLHF.

This clonotype was observed many times. J is TRBJ2-3 and V is TRBV6-2 or TRBV6-3, with a weak D call TRBD2 (6 bases). This CDR3 is built from 15 residues. The V end was cut by 6 bases, the J end by 2 bases, with 15 bases between. Per the germline V gene, CDR1 is MNHEY and CDR2 is SVGEGT. The CDR3 loop is CASSRLATITDTQYF. The CDR3 DNA sequence: TGTGCCAGCAGCCGTCTAGCGACAATCACAGATACGCAGTATTTT.

This clonotype was seen many times. The chain couples TRBV11-2 to TRBJ2-3, with D perhaps matching TRBD1 (6 bases). There are 15 residues in the CDR3. Germline CDR1 is SGHAT and CDR2 is FQNNGV. V dropped 0 bases and J dropped 3 bases, with 10 bases sitting between them. The CDR3 reads CASSLEPTGTDTQYF. The CDR3 nucleotides read TGTGCCAGCAGCTTAGAACCCACAGGGACAGATACGCAGTATTTT.

The gene calls are TRBV12-3 or TRBV12-4 and TRBJ2-1, with D unclear. Trimming removed 7 bases from V and 1 base from J, with 14 bases in between. This CDR3 is 15 amino acids long. The CDR3 loop is CASIRKRGSYNEQFF. In nucleotides, the CDR3 is TGTGCCAGCATTAGGAAGAGAGGTTCCTACAATGAGCAGTTCTTC.

This clonotype was recorded many times. V gene TRBV6-1 combines with J gene TRBJ1-4; 7 nucleotides match TRBD1. Per germline, CDR1 MNHNS and CDR2 SASEGT. This CDR3 has 14 amino acids. J gave up 4 bases and V 5 bases, and 4 bases lay outside the gene matches. Written as DNA, the CDR3 is TGTGCCAGCAGTTCGACAGGGCTTAATGAAAAACTGTTTTTT. Its translation is CASSSTGLNEKLFF.

The rearrangement links TRBV5-1 to TRBJ2-5; no reliable D call. CDR1 SGHRS and CDR2 YFSETQ come from the germline V gene. CDR3 size: 14 residues. V was trimmed by 0 bases and J by 5 bases, leaving 11 bases between them. CDR3 in DNA: TGCGCCAGCAGCTTGGGACAACCTGGGGAGACCCAGTACTTC. This encodes CASSLGQPGETQYF.

This clonotype was seen a few times. This chain uses TRBV7-9 with TRBJ1-5, with D unresolved. Germline assignment: CDR1 SEHNR and CDR2 FQNEAQ (reference sequence). With 8 bases removed from V and 0 bases from J, the gap between germline ends came to 17 bases. The CDR3 is 16 amino acids. The CDR3 sequence is CASSREIMGSNQPQHF. DNA for the CDR3: TGTGCCAGCTCACGGGAGATAATGGGTAGCAATCAGCCCCAGCATTTT.

This clonotype was counted many times. The chain recombines TRBV28 with TRBJ1-2; the D is unclear. Trimming shortened V by 3 bases and J by 4 bases, and 12 bases separated the two germline ends. Germline values: CDR1 MDHEN, CDR2 SYDVKM. The CDR3 is 14 amino acids. This CDR3 reads CASSFEKRSYGYTF. The CDR3 bases are TGTGCCAGCAGTTTTGAGAAGCGAAGCTATGGCTACACCTTC.

This clonotype was counted once. One end of the junction varies from germline; a read error may be responsible. The V call is TRBV5-1, the J call TRBJ1-4, with 7 bases lining up with TRBD1. Germline loops: CDR1 SGHRS, CDR2 YFSETQ. The CDR3 runs to 15 residues. Here the CDR3 DNA reads TGCGCCAGCAGCTCGGAACAGGGGAACCAACGCAAACTGCTTTTT. It specifies CASSSEQGNQRKLLF.

The CDR3 spells CASTVGNTGPQETQYF. In DNA form, the CDR3 reads TGCGCCAGCACCGTTGGTAATACAGGGCCCCAAGAGACCCAGTACTTC. The V and J genes are TRBV5-1 and TRBJ2-5; tentative D call: TRBD1 (6 bases). Looked up from germline, CDR1 is SGHRS and CDR2 is YFSETQ. Trimming stripped 6 bases from V and 1 base from J, with 19 bases between. This CDR3 region has 16 residues.

This clonotype has just a few counts. This CDR3 is CASSYGPNSPLHF. The CDR3 DNA sequence: TGTGCCAGCAGCTATGGACCTAATTCACCCCTCCACTTT. This rearrangement joins TRBV28 to TRBJ1-6; D uncertain. The V and J ends lost 6 bases and 6 bases respectively, with 9 bases between them. Germline V gene sequence: CDR1 MDHEN, CDR2 SYDVKM. The CDR3 has 13 amino acids.

There are many counts of this clonotype. V is TRBV10-3 and J is TRBJ2-7; a possible D gene is TRBD1 (6 bases). V gave up 8 bases and J gave up 2 bases, with 10 bases separating them. From germline, CDR1 is ENHRY and CDR2 SYGVKD. The CDR3 has 12 amino acids. CDR3 sequence (DNA): TGTGCCATCCGAGGGGGAACCTACGAGCAGTACTTC. As protein: CAIRGGTYEQYF.

This clonotype was seen many times. The chain joins TRBV11-2 to TRBJ1-2; TRBD1 agrees at 9 bases. Looked up from germline, CDR1 is SGHAT and CDR2 is FQNNGV. This CDR3 has 15 residues. V was pared by 2 bases and J by 3 bases, with 4 bases of the junction left unmatched. The CDR3 region is CASSLTGQGYYGYTF. CDR3 bases: TGTGCCAGCAGCTTAACGGGACAGGGTTACTATGGCTACACCTTC.

This clonotype was counted a few times. V usage is TRBV18 and J usage is TRBJ1-6; maybe TRBD1 (5 bases). This CDR3 region has 13 residues. Per germline, CDR1 KGHSH and CDR2 LQKENI. V lost 2 bases and J 7 bases, leaving 6 bases between the germline ends. CDR3: CASSPAGNSPLHF. The CDR3 DNA reads as TGTGCCAGCTCACCAGCAGGGAATTCACCCCTCCACTTT.

In its sample, this clonotype was seen many times. V gene TRBV20-1 combines with J gene TRBJ1-5; 9 bases are shared with TRBD1. The CDR3 has 18 amino acids. In germline, CDR1 is DFQATT, CDR2 SNEGSKA (reference sequence). V trimming: 6 bases; J trimming: 2 bases; junction bases outside the gene matches: 17. CDR3 residues: CSANAPGQGSLGNQPQHF. CDR3 DNA: TGCAGTGCAAATGCCCCGGGACAGGGATCGTTGGGCAATCAGCCCCAGCATTTT.

In its sample, this clonotype was seen many times. V is TRBV7-9 and J is TRBJ2-7; D possibly matches TRBD1 or TRBD2 (5 bases each). The V gene lost 1 base and the J gene lost 5 bases, with 12 bases spanning the gap. The CDR3 sequence is 14 residues long. From germline, CDR1 is SEHNR and CDR2 FQNEAQ (reference sequence). The CDR3 protein is CASSLEGRSDEQYF. In nucleotides, the CDR3 is TGTGCCAGCAGCTTAGAGGGGAGAAGCGACGAGCAGTACTTC.

This clonotype was recorded many times. The chain employs TRBV25-1 and TRBJ1-1; tentatively, D is TRBD1 (5 bases). Germline V gene sequence: CDR1 MGHDK, CDR2 SYGVNS. V was trimmed by 1 base and J by 6 bases, leaving 6 bases between them. This CDR3 is 12 amino acids long. The CDR3 loop is CASSEWGSEAFF. CDR3 bases: TGTGCCAGCAGTGAATGGGGCTCTGAAGCTTTCTTT.

This rearrangement joins TRBV18 to TRBJ1-1; TRBD1 matches at 7 bases. The CDR3 extends over 15 amino acids. The V and J ends lost 3 bases and 0 bases, in that order; junction bases with no gene match: 4. The germline V gene encodes CDR1 KGHSH and CDR2 LQKENI. As DNA, the CDR3 is TGTGCCAGCTCACCTGAAACAGGGGTGAACACTGAAGCTTTCTTT. Translated: CASSPETGVNTEAFF. Combining the CDR3 with reference TRBV18 and TRBJ1-1 gives the whole variable domain NAGVMQNPRHLVRRRGQEARLRCSPMKGHSHVYWYRQLPEEGLKFMVYLQKENIIDESGMPKERFSAEFPKEGPSILRIQQVVRGDSAAYFCASSPETGVNTEAFFGQGTRLTVV.

A remark on this clonotype: A read error may account for a junction end that differs from germline. The chain recombines TRBV7-3 with TRBJ2-1; D is possibly TRBD1 (5 bases). The length of the CDR3 is 15 residues. Germline assignment: CDR1 SGHTA and CDR2 FQGTGA. CDR3 in DNA: TGTGTCAGCAGCTTAACTTCAGGGTTCTACAATGAGCAGTTCTTC. It encodes CVSSLTSGFYNEQFF.